The 30 T cell receptor beta chains below come from one sample, sequenced in a study of T-cell memory formation after mild COVID-19. From the 5' RACE reads, TCRdb called clonotypes with MiXCR, one entry per CDR3 protein. The data hold a few hundred thousand distinct CDR3 sequences, with approximately 10% observed a single time. The sample consisted of PBMCs or a T cell subset sorted from them (not recorded which). The receptors derive from a man aged 18-30 years who had mild COVID-19 (a few samples of this study predate the infection). Cell type and time point are not known.

This chain joins TRBV7-9 and TRBJ2-3; the D gene could be TRBD1 or TRBD2 (7 bases each). The CDR3 consists of 13 residues. The V end lost 5 bases, the J end lost 9 bases, and 15 bases lay between the germline ends. Germline assignment: CDR1 SEHNR and CDR2 FQNEAQ (reference sequence). The CDR3 bases are TGTGCCAGCAGCACTAGCAGGGGGGGCACGCAGTATTTT. Translating it yields CASSTSRGGTQYF.

This clonotype was observed at least ten times. The rearrangement uses TRBV20-1 and TRBJ1-3, with TRBD1 matching over 8 bases. CDR1 and CDR2 (germline): DFQATT, SNEGSKA (reference sequence). The junction had 8 bases not matched to a gene; V was cut back by 2 bases and J by 8 bases. There are 14 residues in the CDR3. CDR3 in amino acids: CSARSSDRADTIYF. The DNA of the CDR3 is TGCAGTGCTAGATCATCGGACAGGGCGGACACCATATATTTT.

This clonotype was counted between two and nine times. The chain uses TRBV6-6 and TRBJ2-7; 11 bases map to TRBD1. This CDR3 comprises 15 residues. Germline CDR1 is MNHNY and CDR2 is SVGAGI (reference sequence). Germline trimming cut 5 bases from V and 4 bases from J; bases unmatched to any gene: 7. The CDR3 coding sequence is TGTGCCAGCAGTCCGGACAGGGGGCATTGGTACGAGCAGTACGTC. Translating gives CASSPDRGHWYEQYV.

In this sample, this clonotype turned up a few times. The rearrangement links TRBV5-6 to TRBJ1-1; D gene ambiguous. Trimming stripped 0 bases from V and 7 bases from J, with 16 bases between. CDR3 length equals 15 residues. Germline lookup yields CDR1 SGHDT and CDR2 YYEEEE. CDR3 residues: CASSLDRYVLNEAFF. In DNA, the CDR3 is TGTGCCAGCAGCTTGGACCGTTATGTCCTGAATGAAGCTTTCTTT.

The table lists this clonotype with many counts. This chain joins TRBV5-1 and TRBJ2-1, with 7 bases fitting TRBD2. Germline V gene sequence: CDR1 SGHRS, CDR2 YFSETQ. CDR3 size: 16 residues. V dropped 5 bases and J dropped 5; count of bases not matched to a gene: 13. This CDR3 reads CASSWGAAGRNNEQFF. The CDR3 DNA follows: TGCGCCAGCAGTTGGGGAGCAGCGGGGCGAAACAATGAGCAGTTCTTC.

This clonotype was observed a handful of times. This sequence joins TRBV7-2 and TRBJ2-3; the D is unclear. Germline values: CDR1 SGHTA, CDR2 FQGNSA. The CDR3 is made up of 14 amino acids. Trimming pared 2 bases from V and 3 bases from J, leaving 9 bases between. CDR3 bases: TGTGCCAGCAGCTTACCCGACCGGACAGATACGCAGTATTTT. Its protein product is CASSLPDRTDTQYF.

The J gene is TRBJ2-7, the V gene TRBV12-3 or TRBV12-4; D remains unclear. V was pared by 5 bases and J by 3 bases, with 11 bases between. There are 13 residues in the CDR3. The CDR3 protein is CASSPGRLYEQYF. The CDR3 DNA is TGTGCCAGCAGTCCAGGCCGGCTCTACGAGCAGTACTTC.

This clonotype was seen more than once but under ten times. The chain has TRBV6-6 and TRBJ2-1, with 11 nucleotides matching TRBD1. CDR1 and CDR2 (germline): MNHNY, SVGAGI (reference sequence). The length of the CDR3 is 16 residues. V shed 0 bases, J shed 9 bases, and the junction held 7 bases outside the gene matches. CDR3 loop: CASSYSGTGGRGEQFF. CDR3 sequence (DNA): TGTGCCAGCAGTTACTCTGGGACAGGGGGTAGGGGTGAGCAGTTCTTC.

The chain combines TRBV6-5 with TRBJ2-1; no definite D call. V was clipped by 0 bases and J by 4 bases, with 16 bases between them. CDR1 and CDR2 (germline): MNHEY, SVGAGI. This CDR3 region has 17 residues. Here the CDR3 reads CASSYSMARVGYNEQFF. The CDR3 DNA reads TGTGCCAGCAGTTACTCGATGGCACGTGTTGGTTACAATGAGCAGTTCTTC.

This clonotype has more than one count but fewer than ten. V and J are TRBV20-1 and TRBJ1-1; no clear D. The V and J ends lost 6 bases and 0 bases respectively, with 11 bases between them. Germline V gene lookup returns CDR1 DFQATT and CDR2 SNEGSKA (reference sequence). This CDR3 spans 13 amino acids. CDR3 amino acids: CSARVNLNTEAFF. The DNA for the CDR3 is TGCAGTGCCCGAGTGAACTTGAACACTGAAGCTTTCTTT.

This clonotype was detected many times. The genes are TRBV24-1 and TRBJ2-5; tentatively, D is TRBD2 (6 bases). The V end was cut by 3 bases, the J end by 5 bases, with 15 bases between. The V gene's germline CDR1 is KGHDR and CDR2 SFDVKD. The CDR3 is made up of 15 amino acids. CDR3 in amino acids: CATSDTRGIGETQYF. The CDR3 DNA reads as TGTGCCACCAGTGATACACGGGGGATCGGGGAGACCCAGTACTTC.

This clonotype showed up many times. This chain links TRBV5-1 with TRBJ2-5; maybe TRBD2 (5 bases). Per the germline V gene, CDR1 is SGHRS and CDR2 is YFSETQ. The ends were cut back, 6 bases at V and 2 bases at J, with 17 bases in the middle. The CDR3 is 15 amino acids. The CDR3 sequence is CASTSPEARQETQYF. Here the CDR3 DNA reads TGCGCCAGCACCTCCCCGGAGGCCAGACAAGAGACCCAGTACTTC.

This chain links TRBV13 with TRBJ2-1; D ambiguous. Trimming left V 4 bases short and J 7 bases short, with 11 bases between. The CDR3 loop spans 13 amino acids. Germline loops: CDR1 PRHDT, CDR2 FYEKMQ (reference sequence). The CDR3 here is CASSWSMGNEQFF. CDR3 DNA: TGTGCCAGCAGCTGGAGTATGGGGAATGAGCAGTTCTTC.

In its sample, this clonotype was seen a few times. This chain links TRBV5-1 with TRBJ1-5; D perhaps matches TRBD1 (5 bases). This CDR3 has 13 residues. Trimming cost V 1 base and J 8 bases, with 10 bases left between them. The germline V gene encodes CDR1 SGHRS and CDR2 YFSETQ. The CDR3: CASSLRVGEPQHF. CDR3 nucleotide sequence: TGCGCCAGCAGCTTGAGAGTGGGGGAGCCCCAGCATTTT. The full variable domain, its missing parts supplied by reference TRBV5-1 and TRBJ1-5, is KAGVTQTPRYLIKTRGQQVTLSCSPISGHRSVSWYQQTPGQGLQFLFEYFSETQRNKGNFPGRFSGRQFSNSRSEMNVSTLELGDSALYLCASSLRVGEPQHFGDGTRLSIL.

This clonotype was found many times. The chain uses TRBV7-9 and TRBJ2-5, with unresolved D. CDR1 and CDR2 (germline): SEHNR, FQNEAQ (reference sequence). The CDR3 totals 10 residues. The V end was cut by 6 bases, the J end by 5 bases, with 4 bases between. In DNA, the CDR3 is TGTGCCAGCAGGGCCGAGACCCAGTACTTC. Translated: CASRAETQYF.

This CDR3 is CASNDRVVQPQHF. Here the CDR3 DNA reads TGTGCCAGCAATGACAGGGTGGTTCAGCCCCAGCATTTT. The chain uses TRBV6-2 or TRBV6-3 and TRBJ1-5; 7 nucleotides line up with TRBD1. The junction had 6 bases not matched to a gene; V was cut back by 7 bases and J by 6 bases. CDR3 length equals 13 residues. Germline V CDR1 and CDR2: MNHEY, SVGEGT.

This clonotype was counted only a few times. The chain recombines TRBV15 with TRBJ1-5; 9 nucleotides align to TRBD1. Losses at the gene ends were 2 bases for V and 5 bases for J; bases not matched to a gene: 7. The CDR3 sequence is 16 residues long. Looked up from germline, CDR1 is LNHNV and CDR2 is YYDKDF (reference sequence). The CDR3 region has the DNA TGTGCCACCAGCAGATTTGGGGACAGGGAATATCAGCCCCAGCATTTT. Residues: CATSRFGDREYQPQHF.

This clonotype was observed a few times. The V call is TRBV7-3, the J call TRBJ2-6; possible D gene TRBD2, 5 bases. This CDR3 has 17 residues. CDR1 is SGHTA and CDR2 is FQGTGA in the germline V gene. With 2 bases removed from V and 2 bases from J, the gap between germline ends came to 13 bases. CDR3 in DNA: TGTGCCAGCAGCTTAGTGGGGAGTAACACTGGGGCCAACGTCCTGACTTTC. Its protein is CASSLVGSNTGANVLTF.

This sequence joins TRBV10-3 and TRBJ2-3; D is unresolved. V shed 10 bases and J shed 1 base, with 6 bases lying between them. In germline, CDR1 is ENHRY, CDR2 SYGVKD. The CDR3 is made up of 11 amino acids. CDR3 sequence (DNA): TGTGCCACCTATGGCACAGATACGCAGTATTTT. Amino acid sequence: CATYGTDTQYF.

This clonotype has a handful of counts. The V and J genes are TRBV28 and TRBJ2-1; 8 bases agree with TRBD2. J lost 5 bases, V lost 4 bases, and 1 base had no gene match. CDR3 length equals 13 residues. Germline assignment: CDR1 MDHEN and CDR2 SYDVKM. CDR3 nucleotides: TGTGCCAGCAGTTCGGGACTAGACAATGAGCAGTTCTTC. This gives the protein CASSSGLDNEQFF. Complete variable domain (other parts from reference TRBV28 and TRBJ2-1): DVKVTQSSRYLVKRTGEKVFLECVQDMDHENMFWYRQDPGLGLRLIYFSYDVKMKEKGDIPEGYSVSREKKERFSLILESASTNQTSMYLCASSSGLDNEQFFGPGTRLTVL.

This clonotype was seen many times. The chain combines TRBV3-1 with TRBJ2-1; perhaps D is TRBD1 or TRBD2 (5 bases each). This CDR3 has 17 residues. Germline V lookup: CDR1 LGHDT, CDR2 YNNKEL (reference sequence). Trimming removed 0 bases at V and 6 bases at J, with 18 bases between. The CDR3 here is CASSQETGTGLTNEQFF. The CDR3 DNA is TGTGCCAGCAGCCAAGAAACCGGGACGGGCCTCACCAATGAGCAGTTCTTC.

This clonotype was observed at least ten times. V gene TRBV7-3 combines with J gene TRBJ2-1, with 7 nucleotides matching TRBD1. The trim removed 5 bases at V and 2 bases at J, leaving 9 bases unmatched. Germline V lookup: CDR1 SGHTA, CDR2 FQGTGA. CDR3 size: 16 residues. CDR3 in amino acids: CASSKNSGTAYNEQFF. In nucleotides, the CDR3 is TGTGCCAGCAGCAAGAACTCCGGGACAGCCTACAATGAGCAGTTCTTC.

This rearrangement joins TRBV6-6 to TRBJ1-5; D perhaps matches TRBD1 (5 bases). V lost 0 bases and J 2 bases, leaving 17 bases between the germline ends. The CDR3 has 18 residues. The V gene's germline CDR1 is MNHNY and CDR2 SVGAGI (reference sequence). The CDR3 coding sequence is TGTGCCAGCAGTTACTCCGTAGCTGGGGCGGAGGGCAATCAGCCCCAGCATTTT. Residues: CASSYSVAGAEGNQPQHF.

This clonotype was found a few times. The CDR3 nucleotides are TGCGCCAGCAGTGAGGGGACAGGGGGCCGTTGGGAGACCCAGTACTTC. Amino acid sequence: CASSEGTGGRWETQYF. V is TRBV10-1 and J is TRBJ2-5; the match to TRBD1 covers 12 bases. V shed 2 bases and J 5 bases; nucleotides not matched to a gene: 6. Germline CDR1 and CDR2: WNHNN and SYGVQD (reference sequence). The CDR3 totals 16 residues.

This rearrangement joins TRBV20-1 to TRBJ2-3; 9 positions agree with TRBD2. The ends lost 0 bases at V and 6 bases at J; junction bases unmatched: 7. This CDR3 is 15 amino acids long. The V gene's germline CDR1 is DFQATT and CDR2 SNEGSKA (reference sequence). The CDR3 sequence is CSAREGAGGSDTQYF. CDR3 nucleotide sequence: TGCAGTGCTAGAGAGGGAGCGGGGGGATCGGATACGCAGTATTTT.

This clonotype showed up just a few times. The J gene is TRBJ2-3, the V gene TRBV12-3 or TRBV12-4; D gene ambiguous. There are 13 residues in the CDR3. The V and J ends lost 2 bases and 2 bases respectively, with 5 bases between them. The CDR3 bases are TGTGCCAGCAGTTTATCAGCCACAGATACGCAGTATTTT. Protein product: CASSLSATDTQYF.

A few counts support this clonotype. The CDR3, as DNA: TGTGCCAGCACTGGGACCGGGGCCAACGTCCTGACTTTC. Protein product: CASTGTGANVLTF. The chain couples TRBV9 to TRBJ2-6; D could derive from TRBD1 or TRBD2 (5 bases each). V lost 6 bases and J 4 bases, leaving 8 bases between the germline ends. The CDR3 contains 13 residues. Germline CDR1 reads SGDLS; CDR2 reads YYNGEE.

The chain carries TRBV6-5 and TRBJ1-3; D unresolved. CDR1 is MNHEY, CDR2 SVGAGI, per germline. The V gene lost 1 base and the J gene lost 0 bases, with 13 bases spanning the gap. The CDR3 has 17 residues. CDR3 in amino acids: CASSYYGPPSSGNTIYF. CDR3 in DNA: TGTGCCAGCAGTTACTACGGACCCCCGAGCTCTGGAAACACCATATATTTT.

This clonotype has more than one count but fewer than ten. The V call is TRBV7-8, the J call TRBJ2-7; unclear D gene. CDR3 length equals 14 residues. Germline V gene data show CDR1 as SGHVS and CDR2 as FQNEAQ. The V end lost 4 bases, the J end lost 1 base, and 11 bases lay between the germline ends. The CDR3 sequence is CASSSSLLSYEQYF. The CDR3 DNA is TGTGCCAGCAGCTCCAGCCTCCTTTCCTACGAGCAGTACTTC.

This clonotype turned up a few times. The chain links TRBV12-3 or TRBV12-4 to TRBJ1-2, with D possibly TRBD1 on 6 matching bases. V was clipped by 6 bases and J by 0 bases, with 11 bases between them. This CDR3 has 14 amino acids. CDR3 DNA: TGTGCCAGCAGCCGGGCAGGGGCTAACTATGGCTACACCTTC. Protein product: CASSRAGANYGYTF.